This T cell receptor beta chain emerged from a study of CD8 T cells in Susac syndrome. Random hexamers were used to reverse transcribe an amount of 0.5 to 1 ug RNA. By means of immunoSEQ multiplex PCR, TCR beta CDR3 spanning 54 Vbeta and 13 Jbeta underwent amplification. TCRdb fed the immunoSEQ multiplex PCR reads into MiXCR, producing one record per CDR3 protein. The sample consists of 300,000 to 350,000 distinct CDR3 sequences, about 91% of them appearing once. TCR beta sequencing was performed on blood CD8+ and CD4+ T cells. Included as multiple sclerosis controls were treatment-naive patients who had stable or active relapsing-remitting disease. Negative isolation was used for CD8+ and CD4+ T cells and FACS enrichment for TEMRA cells. The CDR3 consists of 13 residues. Germline CDR1 reads LNHDA; CDR2 reads SQIVND (reference sequence). The V end was cut by 5 bases, the J end by 4 bases, with 11 bases between.

The source of this sequence is a human donor with multiple sclerosis. Input material: CD4+ T cells from PBMCs. The chain recombines TRBV19 with TRBJ1-1; D is ambiguous. CDR3 sequence (DNA): TGTGCCAGTAGTCCCCAGAGGAGCACTGAAGCTTTCTTT. Protein product: CASSPQRSTEAFF.